This T cell receptor (beta chain) was identified in a study of blood T cells in healthy people across ages. General study points: When set beside aged donors, long-lived donors presented more naive CD4+ cells and higher diversity. In these data, TCR beta diversity tracked strongly with naive T cell percentage.

A sample-barcoded 5' primer and a J-beta primer mix were used in a second PCR of roughly 7 to 11 cycles. TCRdb called the 5' RACE reads again in MiXCR, with one record for every CDR3 protein. Of about 1.4 million distinct CDR3 sequences in the sample, 55% to 75% were seen once. This CDR3 spans 12 amino acids. V shed 5 bases and J shed 4 bases, with 8 bases lying between them. Looked up from germline, CDR1 is LNHNV and CDR2 is YYDKDF (reference sequence). On this clonotype: Its specificity is unknown.

The sequence came from a man between 18 and 29 years old in good health. Sequencing used blood. The J gene is TRBJ2-5, the V gene TRBV15; no firm D call. The DNA of the CDR3 is TGTGCCACCAGCGCTCCCTCAGAGACCCAGTACTTC. Translating gives CATSAPSETQYF.